Presented here are 26 T cell receptor beta chains from one specimen sequenced in a study of read filtering for tumor transcriptome and immune sequencing. The library was built from around 380 ng RNA with molecular barcoded adaptors for alpha/delta and beta/gamma chains. Via MiXCR, TCRdb re-called the reads, giving one row per CDR3 protein. The table has around 60,000 distinct CDR3 sequences, approximately 19% seen once; the top ten hold about 14%. Sequenced material: a population of CD138-negative cells sorted from bone marrow. The origin of the receptors is a donor over 35 with multiple myeloma.

The chain carries TRBV7-6 and TRBJ2-3; D possibly corresponds to TRBD2 (6 bases). The CDR3 covers 16 residues. V lost 1 base, J lost 1 base, and 12 bases lay in between. The germline gives CDR1 SGHVS, CDR2 FNYEAQ. The CDR3 loop reads CASSLGVGGGTDTQYF. Here the CDR3 DNA reads TGTGCCAGCAGCTTAGGTGTGGGGGGAGGCACAGATACGCAGTATTTT.

The chain carries TRBV24-1 and TRBJ2-1; D not resolved. Between the trimmed V and J ends, which lost 1 base and 0 bases, there was a span of 9 bases. Per germline, CDR1 KGHDR and CDR2 SFDVKD. This CDR3 region has 16 residues. CDR3 residues: CATSDLEAISYNEQFF. In DNA, the CDR3 is TGTGCCACCAGTGATTTAGAGGCAATCTCCTACAATGAGCAGTTCTTC.

The chain links TRBV5-1 to TRBJ2-5; 7 bases are a match to TRBD2. The CDR3 is made up of 13 amino acids. V was pared by 4 bases and J by 5 bases, with 5 bases of the junction left unmatched. Germline values: CDR1 SGHRS, CDR2 YFSETQ. The CDR3 DNA sequence: TGCGCCAGCAGCGGGAGCGGGGCTGAGACCCAGTACTTC. This sequence encodes CASSGSGAETQYF.

This clonotype occurred many times. V and J are TRBV5-1 and TRBJ2-7, with D possibly being TRBD1 (5 bases). The germline V and J ends were trimmed by 4 bases and 1 base, with 12 bases remaining between them. CDR3 length: 14 residues. Germline V gene data show CDR1 as SGHRS and CDR2 as YFSETQ. CDR3: CASSIQGQSYEQYF. CDR3 DNA: TGCGCCAGCAGCATTCAGGGCCAATCCTACGAGCAGTACTTC.

There are many counts of this clonotype. The genes are TRBV19 and TRBJ2-5; 7 bases are a match to TRBD1. From germline, CDR1 is LNHDA and CDR2 SQIVND (reference sequence). The CDR3 spans 14 residues. Trimming at V came to 3 bases and at J to 1 base, leaving 2 bases not matched to a gene. This chain's CDR3 is CASSIRGIQETQYF. Written as DNA, the CDR3 is TGTGCCAGTAGTATCAGGGGGATCCAAGAGACCCAGTACTTC.

This clonotype was seen repeatedly, ten times or more. The chain employs TRBV29-1 and TRBJ1-1; maybe TRBD1 (5 bases). Germline V CDR1 and CDR2: SQVTM, ANQGSEA. The CDR3 has 13 amino acids. V was trimmed by 3 bases and J by 6 bases, leaving 14 bases between them. DNA of the CDR3: TGCAGCGTTGACGACACCCGGGGGGCTGAAGCTTTCTTT. Encoded protein: CSVDDTRGAEAFF. The whole variable domain, filled in from reference TRBV29-1 and TRBJ1-1, reads SAVISQKPSRDICQRGTSLTIQCQVDSQVTMMFWYRQQPGQSLTLIATANQGSEATYESGFVIDKFPISRPNLTFSTLTVSNMSPEDSSIYLCSVDDTRGAEAFFGQGTRLTVV.

This clonotype appeared many times. Its ends do not fully match the called genes, so a read error is possible. The CDR3 reads CSARDKPRGSGLAGVVF. The CDR3 coding sequence is TGCAGTGCTAGAGATAAACCCAGGGGATCGGGACTAGCGGGAGTGGTTTTT. The V gene is TRBV20-1, the J gene TRBJ2-2; TRBD2 agrees at 14 bases. Germline V lookup: CDR1 DFQATT, CDR2 SNEGSKA (reference sequence). This CDR3 comprises 17 residues.

This clonotype has a count of ten or more. The CDR3 here is CASSYSTGGAGNIQYF. The CDR3 coding sequence is TGTGCCAGCAGTTACTCTACAGGGGGCGCGGGAAACATTCAGTACTTC. The V and J genes are TRBV6-5 and TRBJ2-4, with TRBD1 identical over 9 bases. This CDR3 comprises 16 residues. Looked up from germline, CDR1 is MNHEY and CDR2 is SVGAGI. Trimming removed 0 bases from V and 6 bases from J; junction bases left unmatched: 6.

This clonotype has a count of ten or more. This may come from a read error, since a much larger clone is one base off. The chain uses TRBV7-3 and TRBJ2-2; 9 bases align to TRBD1. Germline CDR1 and CDR2: SGHTA and FQGTGA. This CDR3 region has 15 residues. V gave up 8 bases and J gave up 4 bases; unmatched junction bases: 8. The CDR3 here is CASGPGTGITGELFF. For the CDR3, the DNA is TGTGCCAGCGGCCCCGGGACAGGGATCACCGGGGAGCTGTTTTTT. Full variable domain (rest looked up from reference TRBV7-3 and TRBJ2-2): GAGVSQTPSNKVTEKGKYVELRCDPISGHTALYWYRQSLGQGPEFLIYFQGTGAADDSGLPNDRFFAVRPEGSVSTLKIQRTERGDSAVYLCASGPGTGITGELFFGEGSRLTVL.

This clonotype was picked up many times. The chain joins TRBV6-5 to TRBJ2-7; tentatively, D is TRBD1 or TRBD2 (5 bases each). Trimming stripped 6 bases from V and 3 bases from J, with 15 bases between. This CDR3 has 14 residues. The germline CDR1 and CDR2 sequences are MNHEY and SVGAGI. CDR3 sequence: CASRIPGTNYEQYF. The CDR3 coding sequence is TGTGCCAGCAGGATACCCGGGACCAACTACGAGCAGTACTTC.

As for this clonotype: A much larger clonotype is one base distant, so this may be a read error. The chain is built from TRBV29-1 and TRBJ2-2; tentatively, D is TRBD2 (5 bases). Germline assignment: CDR1 SQVTM and CDR2 ANQGSEA. The CDR3 has 16 residues. In nucleotides, the CDR3 is TGCAGCGTTGAAACCGGGTTTGGGGTGAACACCGGGGAGCTGCTTTTT. Protein product: CSVETGFGVNTGELLF.

As for this clonotype: A clone one base away is much larger, so this may be a read error. This chain uses TRBV20-1 with TRBJ2-1, with a tentative D call TRBD1 (7 bases). Germline assignment: CDR1 DFQATT and CDR2 SNEGSKA (reference sequence). The CDR3 runs 15 residues. The CDR3 spells CSANKGAEDYNEQLF. CDR3 DNA sequence: TGCAGTGCGAATAAGGGGGCTGAGGACTACAATGAGCAGTTGTTC.

There are many counts of this clonotype. This chain connects TRBV7-9 to TRBJ1-5, with 7 nucleotides matching TRBD1. The V segment lost 2 bases and the J segment 9 bases; nucleotides outside the gene matches: 7. Per the germline V gene, CDR1 is SEHNR and CDR2 is FQNEAQ (reference sequence). This CDR3 has 14 amino acids. The CDR3 nucleotides read TGTGCCAGCAGCTTAACAGGGGAGGGTAGGCCCCAGCATTTT. This sequence encodes CASSLTGEGRPQHF.

There are a few counts of this clonotype. The genes are TRBV5-6 and TRBJ1-1; 10 positions match TRBD1. The CDR3 contains 13 residues. The J segment lost 7 bases and the V segment lost 2 bases, leaving 2 bases of the junction unmatched. Germline CDR1 is SGHDT and CDR2 is YYEEEE. CDR3 DNA: TGTGCCAGCAGCTTCGACAGGGGGCTTGAAGCTTTCTTT. Residues: CASSFDRGLEAFF.

This clonotype was counted many times. V usage is TRBV3-1 and J usage is TRBJ2-7; D is unclear. The V and J ends lost 3 bases and 6 bases respectively, with 9 bases between them. This CDR3 spans 12 amino acids. Germline CDR1 reads LGHDT; CDR2 reads YNNKEL (reference sequence). The CDR3 loop reads CASSQVTLEQYF. DNA of the CDR3: TGTGCCAGCAGCCAGGTTACTCTCGAGCAGTACTTC.

Of note for this clonotype: With a much larger clone just one base away, this may be a read error. This chain links TRBV30 with TRBJ1-1; 9 bases are a match to TRBD1. The CDR3 length is 14 residues. Germline lookup yields CDR1 GTSNPN and CDR2 SVGIG (reference sequence). CDR3 protein: CASASGQGYTGAFF. The CDR3 DNA reads as TGTGCCTCGGCCTCCGGACAGGGGTATACTGGAGCTTTCTTT.

This clonotype was counted ten times or more. The J gene is TRBJ2-7, the V gene TRBV28; D uncertain. Looked up from germline, CDR1 is MDHEN and CDR2 is SYDVKM. The CDR3 consists of 13 residues. V lost 5 bases, J lost 4 bases, and 12 bases lay in between. The CDR3 loop reads CASSPGWGYEQYF. The CDR3 bases are TGTGCCAGCAGTCCCGGTTGGGGTTACGAGCAGTACTTC. The entire variable domain, with the rest obtained from reference TRBV28 and TRBJ2-7, is as follows: DVKVTQSSRYLVKRTGEKVFLECVQDMDHENMFWYRQDPGLGLRLIYFSYDVKMKEKGDIPEGYSVSREKKERFSLILESASTNQTSMYLCASSPGWGYEQYFGPGTRLTVT.

As regards this clonotype: A single base is all that separates this from a far larger clone, so a read error is likely. The chain recombines TRBV6-1 with TRBJ2-1; D is undetermined. The CDR3 is made up of 15 amino acids. CDR1 and CDR2 (germline): MNHNS, SASEGT. CDR3 amino acids: CASRGIESSCNEQFF. CDR3 DNA sequence: TGTGCCAGCAGGGGTATCGAGAGCTCCTGCAATGAGCAGTTCTTC.

Many counts were recorded for this clonotype. The V gene is TRBV27, the J gene TRBJ2-1, with a tentative D call TRBD2 (5 bases). The germline V and J ends were trimmed by 2 bases and 8 bases, with 13 bases remaining between them. This CDR3 has 14 residues. CDR1 is MNHEY, CDR2 SMNVEV, per germline (reference sequence). CDR3 in amino acids: CASSLRLLVDEQFF. For the CDR3, the DNA is TGTGCCAGCAGTTTACGATTACTAGTAGATGAGCAGTTCTTC.

This clonotype has just a few counts. The chain employs TRBV20-1 and TRBJ1-4; tentatively, D is TRBD1 (6 bases). Germline V CDR1 and CDR2: DFQATT, SNEGSKA (reference sequence). Trimming shortened V by 5 bases and J by 7 bases, and 14 bases separated the two germline ends. This CDR3 is built from 13 residues. CDR3 residues: CSASGEAGEKLFF. The CDR3 DNA is TGCAGTGCTTCAGGGGAAGCGGGTGAAAAACTGTTTTTT.

V is TRBV3-1 and J is TRBJ2-7; 11 bases line up with TRBD1. Trimming took 4 bases from V and 2 from J; bases not matched to a gene: 10. Looked up from germline, CDR1 is LGHDT and CDR2 is YNNKEL (reference sequence). The CDR3 length is 17 residues. Here the CDR3 reads CASSPAGRGQGAYEQYF. In nucleotides, the CDR3 is TGTGCCAGCAGCCCCGCCGGGAGGGGACAGGGGGCCTACGAGCAGTACTTC.

This clonotype was detected many times. The gene calls are TRBV7-2 and TRBJ1-1, with 8 bases aligning to TRBD1. The CDR3 extends over 15 amino acids. Germline-derived CDR1 and CDR2 are SGHTA and FQGNSA. V trimming: 5 bases; J trimming: 1 base; junction bases outside the gene matches: 6. The CDR3 bases are TGTGCCAGCAGCAGGGGGGACAGGCAGAACACTGAAGCTTTCTTT. This gives the protein CASSRGDRQNTEAFF.

This clonotype was recorded many times. The chain joins TRBV29-1 to TRBJ2-5, with no clear D. In germline, CDR1 is SQVTM, CDR2 ANQGSEA. The V and J ends lost 7 bases and 4 bases respectively, with 16 bases between them. The CDR3 sequence is 13 residues long. CDR3 nucleotides: TGCAGCGCAGAAGCTGGGAATGGAGAGACCCAGTACTTC. Translating it yields CSAEAGNGETQYF.

This clonotype came up a few times. A much larger clone is a single base away; this may be a read error. The chain joins TRBV7-9 to TRBJ1-1; 7 nucleotides match TRBD1. Trimming took 3 bases from V and 11 from J; bases not matched to a gene: 6. This CDR3 comprises 12 residues. Germline CDR1 reads SEHNR; CDR2 reads FQNEAQ (reference sequence). CDR3 loop: CASSFIGTVAFF. The CDR3, as DNA: TGTGCCAGCAGCTTTATCGGGACAGTGGCTTTCTTT.

The rearrangement joins TRBV18 to TRBJ1-1; D is ambiguous. Between the trimmed V and J ends, which lost 3 bases and 1 base, there was a span of 9 bases. The CDR3 is 14 amino acids. Per germline, CDR1 KGHSH and CDR2 LQKENI. This chain's CDR3 is CASSPGDPNTEAFF. Here the CDR3 DNA reads TGTGCCAGCTCACCGGGTGACCCGAACACTGAAGCTTTCTTT.

This clonotype was detected only a few times. A much larger clone lies one base from this, so it may be a read error. The chain links TRBV5-1 to TRBJ2-3; 11 bases map to TRBD2. The length of the CDR3 is 14 residues. V gave up 4 bases and J gave up 8 bases; unmatched junction bases: 6. Germline V gene sequence: CDR1 SGHRS, CDR2 YFSETQ. As DNA, the CDR3 is TGCGCCAGCAGCATTAGCGGGGGGGCGCCTACGCAGTATTTT. Protein product: CASSISGGAPTQYF.